This TCR beta chain was sequenced during a study of shared clonotypes between healthy human individuals. Once extracted for a subset, genomic DNA was divided evenly among several immunoSEQ plates. The data were produced by immunoSEQ multiplex PCR, yet TCRdb's version contains in-frame clones alone and is incomplete. The data show about a million clones, less than 85% seen once. Trimming removed 4 bases from V and 0 bases from J, with 12 bases in between. This CDR3 is built from 15 residues. CDR1 and CDR2 from the germline V gene are LGHNA and YNFKEQ. General study results and limits: The generation probabilities recorded for non-shared clonotypes fell below those of clonotypes shared by all four donors.

In regard to this clone: Antigen: not known.

Sequencing was performed on memory CD4+ T cells sorted from blood. The subset denotes: CD45RA-negative fraction. The TCR comes from a man aged 18 to 29 in good health. This chain connects TRBV4-2 to TRBJ2-5; weak D call: TRBD2 (5 bases). CDR3 amino acids: CASSPGGGDQETQYF. CDR3 DNA sequence: TGTGCCAGCAGCCCCGGAGGTGGGGACCAAGAGACCCAGTACTTC.